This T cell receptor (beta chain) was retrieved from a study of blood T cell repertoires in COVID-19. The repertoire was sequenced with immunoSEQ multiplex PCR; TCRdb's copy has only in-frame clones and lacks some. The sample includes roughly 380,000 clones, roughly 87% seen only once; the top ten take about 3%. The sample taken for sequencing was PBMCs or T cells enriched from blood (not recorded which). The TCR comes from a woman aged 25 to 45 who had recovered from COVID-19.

CDR3 region: CASSPWTGNSYEQYF. The CDR3 coding sequence is TGTGCCAGCTCACCCTGGACAGGGAATAGTTACGAGCAGTACTTC. The V call is TRBV18, the J call TRBJ2-7, with TRBD1 matching 8 bases. Germline CDR1 is KGHSH and CDR2 is LQKENI. The V gene end was trimmed by 3 bases and the J gene end by 4 bases; junction bases not matched to a gene: 8. The CDR3 loop spans 15 amino acids.